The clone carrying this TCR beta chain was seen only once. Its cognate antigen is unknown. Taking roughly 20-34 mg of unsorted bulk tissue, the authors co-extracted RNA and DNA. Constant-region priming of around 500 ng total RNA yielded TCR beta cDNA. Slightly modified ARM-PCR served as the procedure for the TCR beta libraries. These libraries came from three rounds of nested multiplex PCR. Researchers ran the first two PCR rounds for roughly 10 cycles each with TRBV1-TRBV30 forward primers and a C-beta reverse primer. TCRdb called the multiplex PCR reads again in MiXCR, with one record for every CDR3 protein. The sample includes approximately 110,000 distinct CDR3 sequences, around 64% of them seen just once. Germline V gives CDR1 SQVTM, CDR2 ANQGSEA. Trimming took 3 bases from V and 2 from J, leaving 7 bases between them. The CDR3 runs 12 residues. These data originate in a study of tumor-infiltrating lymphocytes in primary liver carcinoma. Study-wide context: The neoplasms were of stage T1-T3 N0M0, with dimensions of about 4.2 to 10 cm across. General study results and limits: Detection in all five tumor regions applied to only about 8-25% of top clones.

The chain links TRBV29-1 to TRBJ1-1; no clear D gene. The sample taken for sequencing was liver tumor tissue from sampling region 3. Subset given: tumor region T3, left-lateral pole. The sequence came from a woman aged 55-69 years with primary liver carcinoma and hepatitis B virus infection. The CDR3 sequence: CSVDGINTEAFF. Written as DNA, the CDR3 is TGCAGCGTTGACGGGATAAACACTGAAGCTTTCTTT.